This is a list of T cell receptor beta chains from one sample in a study of OX40 agonist ivuxolimab in advanced cancers. Some clones are missing from TCRdb's copy, which holds only in-frame ones; the method was immunoSEQ multiplex PCR. Here the sample spans 25,000 or so clones, approximately 89% being singletons. The sequencing used CD4+ or CD8+ T cells sorted from blood, collected in a trial of the OX40 agonist ivuxolimab. The receptors were gathered from an adult with an advanced solid tumor such as melanoma, head and neck, liver or kidney cancer. The CDR3 runs from the conserved cysteine through the conserved F or W. A D gene is named only where the DNA matches it firmly. Size is stated for part of the rows, as once, few or many counts, or as a class when the clone is expanded.

clone size: -; V gene: TRBV7-8; J gene: TRBJ2-5; D gene: TRBD2; CDR3 DNA: TGTGCCAGCAGCTTGGGGACTAGCGGGAGGGAGCAAGAGACCCAGTACTTC; CDR3 protein: CASSLGTSGREQETQYF
clone size: -; V gene: TRBV14; J gene: TRBJ2-3; D gene: -; CDR3 DNA: TGTGCCAGCAGCCTCGGGAGTGGCACAGATACGCAGTATTTT; CDR3 protein: CASSLGSGTDTQYF
clone size: -; V gene: TRBV27; J gene: TRBJ2-7; D gene: -; CDR3 DNA: TGTGCCAGCAGGGGGGGGCGGACCGGAAGGAGGAACGAGCAGTACTTC; CDR3 protein: CASRGGRTGRRNEQYF
clone size: once; V gene: TRBV19; J gene: TRBJ2-5; D gene: -; CDR3 DNA: TGTGCCACTCATCGAGGGGCAGGACAAGAGACCCAGTACTTC; CDR3 protein: CATHRGAGQETQYF
clone size: once; V gene: TRBV19; J gene: TRBJ2-2; D gene: -; CDR3 DNA: TGTGCCAGTAATGACCAGGGGTTCAGGGAGCTGTTTTTT; CDR3 protein: CASNDQGFRELFF
clone size: -; V gene: TRBV9; J gene: TRBJ2-3; D gene: -; CDR3 DNA: TGTGCCAGCACCGGACCCACAGATACGCAGTATTTT; CDR3 protein: CASTGPTDTQYF
clone size: -; V gene: TRBV30; J gene: TRBJ1-5; D gene: -; CDR3 DNA: TGTGCCTGGAGTGGGGGTGGTGGTCAGCCCCAGCATTTT; CDR3 protein: CAWSGGGGQPQHF
clone size: once; V gene: TRBV30; J gene: TRBJ2-3; D gene: -; CDR3 DNA: TGTGCCTGGAGTCCCGACTACCAGGACAGTTACACAGATACGCAGTATTTT; CDR3 protein: CAWSPDYQDSYTDTQYF
clone size: -; V gene: TRBV5-1; J gene: TRBJ1-2; D gene: TRBD1; CDR3 DNA: TGCGCCAGCAGCCCCGGACAGGGGGCTAACTATGGCTATACCTTC; CDR3 protein: CASSPGQGANYGYTF
clone size: -; V gene: TRBV2; J gene: TRBJ1-1; D gene: TRBD1; CDR3 DNA: TGTGCCAGCAGCACTCAGGGGGGGCTGAACACTGAAGCTTTCTTT; CDR3 protein: CASSTQGGLNTEAFF
clone size: -; V gene: TRBV18; J gene: TRBJ2-5; D gene: TRBD2; CDR3 DNA: TGTGCCAGCTCACCACTCAGCGGGAGCGGCGAGACCCAGTACTTC; CDR3 protein: CASSPLSGSGETQYF
clone size: -; V gene: TRBV10-3; J gene: TRBJ1-2; D gene: TRBD1; CDR3 DNA: TGTGCCGTAGGACAGGGGGTACCGGAGTACTATGGCTACACCTTC; CDR3 protein: CAVGQGVPEYYGYTF
clone size: -; V gene: TRBV6-9; J gene: TRBJ2-7; D gene: -; CDR3 DNA: TGTGCCAGCAGTGCATCCTACGAGCAGTACTTC; CDR3 protein: CASSASYEQYF
clone size: -; V gene: TRBV27; J gene: TRBJ2-7; D gene: TRBD1; CDR3 DNA: TGTGCCAGCAGTCAGGACAGGGGCAGGGTAGGGCAGTACTTC; CDR3 protein: CASSQDRGRVGQYF
clone size: -; V gene: TRBV19; J gene: TRBJ2-7; D gene: TRBD1; CDR3 DNA: TGTGCCAGTAGTATTGGACAGGGGCGTGGGTACGAGCAGTACTTC; CDR3 protein: CASSIGQGRGYEQYF
clone size: -; V gene: TRBV10-3; J gene: TRBJ2-7; D gene: -; CDR3 DNA: TGTGCCGTCCGGACCGCGGTATTGGCCTACGAGCAGTACTTC; CDR3 protein: CAVRTAVLAYEQYF
clone size: -; V gene: TRBV19; J gene: TRBJ2-4; D gene: -; CDR3 DNA: TGTGCCAGTAGTATGGTCCGTTTCTCCAAAAACATTCAGTACTTC; CDR3 protein: CASSMVRFSKNIQYF
clone size: -; V gene: TRBV6-6; J gene: TRBJ2-5; D gene: TRBD1; CDR3 DNA: TGTGCCAGCAGTCAGGGGACAGGGGGGCAAGAGACCCAGTACTTC; CDR3 protein: CASSQGTGGQETQYF
clone size: -; V gene: TRBV5-1; J gene: TRBJ2-5; D gene: -; CDR3 DNA: TGCGCCAGCAGCTCCGGACAGCAAGAGACCCAGTACTTC; CDR3 protein: CASSSGQQETQYF
clone size: -; V gene: TRBV6-5; J gene: TRBJ2-7; D gene: -; CDR3 DNA: TGTGCCAGCAGCCCCAGCGGAGGGGCTAACTACGAGCAGTACTTC; CDR3 protein: CASSPSGGANYEQYF
clone size: -; V gene: TRBV2; J gene: TRBJ2-7; D gene: TRBD2; CDR3 DNA: TGTGCCAGCAGCCGAGGGACTAGCGGAGAGAGGTCCTACGAGCAGTACTTC; CDR3 protein: CASSRGTSGERSYEQYF
clone size: once; V gene: TRBV19; J gene: TRBJ2-4; D gene: -; CDR3 DNA: TGTGCCAGTAGGGGCGGGACGGTAGCCAAAAACATTCAGTACTTC; CDR3 protein: CASRGGTVAKNIQYF
clone size: -; V gene: TRBV14; J gene: TRBJ2-1; D gene: -; CDR3 DNA: TGTGCCAGCAGCCGGTCTTCTGACTACAATGAGCAGTTCTTC; CDR3 protein: CASSRSSDYNEQFF
clone size: few; V gene: TRBV10-3; J gene: TRBJ2-1; D gene: -; CDR3 DNA: TGTGCCATCAGTGAGTCCATTTCTACCTACAATGAGCAGTTCTTC; CDR3 protein: CAISESISTYNEQFF
clone size: -; V gene: TRBV5-1; J gene: TRBJ2-7; D gene: -; CDR3 DNA: TGCGCCAGCAGCTTAGGGACACCATCCTACGAGCAGTACTTC; CDR3 protein: CASSLGTPSYEQYF
clone size: once; V gene: TRBV14; J gene: TRBJ2-1; D gene: -; CDR3 DNA: TGTGCCAGCAGCCAAGAATTTACTGAGCAGTTCTTC; CDR3 protein: CASSQEFTEQFF
clone size: -; V gene: TRBV2; J gene: TRBJ2-5; D gene: TRBD2; CDR3 DNA: TGTGCCAGCAGGACTAGCGGGAACGGTGAGACCCAGTACTTC; CDR3 protein: CASRTSGNGETQYF
clone size: -; V gene: TRBV13; J gene: TRBJ1-2; D gene: TRBD1; CDR3 DNA: TGTGCCAGCAGCTTAGGAGACAGGGTCTATGGCTACACCTTC; CDR3 protein: CASSLGDRVYGYTF
clone size: -; V gene: TRBV6-1; J gene: TRBJ1-5; D gene: -; CDR3 DNA: TGTGCCAGCAGTGAAGGGACGGGGAGCAATCAGCCCCAGCATTTT; CDR3 protein: CASSEGTGSNQPQHF
clone size: -; V gene: TRBV18; J gene: TRBJ2-6; D gene: -; CDR3 DNA: TGTGCCAGCTCACCCAGTGTCTCTGGGGCCAACGTCCTGACTTTC; CDR3 protein: CASSPSVSGANVLTF
clone size: -; V gene: TRBV19; J gene: TRBJ2-5; D gene: TRBD2; CDR3 DNA: TGTGCCAGCGCCGGGACTAGGGGAGAGACCCAGTACTTC; CDR3 protein: CASAGTRGETQYF
clone size: -; V gene: TRBV6-6; J gene: TRBJ2-1; D gene: TRBD2; CDR3 DNA: TGTGCCAGCAGTTACGATGGGACTAGCGATTACAATGAGCAGTTCTTC; CDR3 protein: CASSYDGTSDYNEQFF
clone size: -; V gene: TRBV11-1; J gene: TRBJ1-1; D gene: -; CDR3 DNA: TGTGCCAGCAGCTTATACGGGGCGCCGGGCACTGAAGCTTTCTTT; CDR3 protein: CASSLYGAPGTEAFF
clone size: -; V gene: TRBV11-3; J gene: TRBJ2-6; D gene: -; CDR3 DNA: TGTGCCAGCAGCTGGGGACCCGGGTACTCTGGGGCCAACGTCCTGACTTTC; CDR3 protein: CASSWGPGYSGANVLTF
clone size: -; V gene: TRBV28; J gene: TRBJ2-2; D gene: -; CDR3 DNA: TGTGCCAACTCTTTAGGGCCCCAGGGTACCGGGGAGCTGTTTTTT; CDR3 protein: CANSLGPQGTGELFF
clone size: -; V gene: TRBV5-4; J gene: TRBJ2-2; D gene: -; CDR3 DNA: TGTGCCAGCAGTTCTGGGGGGGGCGGCAACACCGGGGAGCTGTTTTTT; CDR3 protein: CASSSGGGGNTGELFF
clone size: -; V gene: TRBV7-3; J gene: TRBJ2-3; D gene: -; CDR3 DNA: TGTGCCAGCAGCTTAACTGGCGGCACAGATACGCAGTATTTT; CDR3 protein: CASSLTGGTDTQYF
clone size: -; V gene: TRBV5-7; J gene: TRBJ2-7; D gene: TRBD1; CDR3 DNA: TGTGCCAGCAACCGGGACAGGGGGCAAGAGCAGTACTTC; CDR3 protein: CASNRDRGQEQYF
clone size: -; V gene: TRBV6-6; J gene: TRBJ1-1; D gene: -; CDR3 DNA: TGTGCCAGCAGTTACTCGGACGGCAGGTATGGGGTTGAAGCTTTCTTT; CDR3 protein: CASSYSDGRYGVEAFF
clone size: -; V gene: TRBV7-8; J gene: TRBJ2-7; D gene: -; CDR3 DNA: TGTGCCAGCAGCGCCCGGGGTAGCGGTACCTACGAGCAGTACTTC; CDR3 protein: CASSARGSGTYEQYF
clone size: -; V gene: TRBV30; J gene: TRBJ1-4; D gene: TRBD1; CDR3 DNA: TGTGCCTACACAGGGGCTGAAAAACTGTTTTTT; CDR3 protein: CAYTGAEKLFF
clone size: -; V gene: TRBV6-4; J gene: TRBJ2-1; D gene: TRBD1; CDR3 DNA: TGTGCCAGCAGTGACCGATACAGGGGGGCCTACAATGAGCAGTTCTTC; CDR3 protein: CASSDRYRGAYNEQFF
clone size: once; V gene: TRBV9; J gene: TRBJ2-3; D gene: TRBD1; CDR3 DNA: TGTGCCAGCGGGGGACAGGGGAGTGATACGCAGTATTTT; CDR3 protein: CASGGQGSDTQYF
clone size: -; V gene: TRBV7-7; J gene: TRBJ1-1; D gene: -; CDR3 DNA: TGTGCTAGCAGCGAAGGACAAGATGAAGCTTTCTTT; CDR3 protein: CASSEGQDEAFF
clone size: -; V gene: TRBV4-3; J gene: TRBJ1-6; D gene: -; CDR3 DNA: TGCGCCAGCAGCCAAGCGGGAGCAGGAGGATCACCCCTCCACTTT; CDR3 protein: CASSQAGAGGSPLHF
clone size: -; V gene: TRBV11-1; J gene: TRBJ2-3; D gene: TRBD2; CDR3 DNA: TGTGCCAGCAGCTTAGGTTCTAGCGGGAGTTCTGATACGCAGTATTTT; CDR3 protein: CASSLGSSGSSDTQYF
clone size: few; V gene: TRBV6-5; J gene: TRBJ1-1; D gene: TRBD1; CDR3 DNA: TGTGCCAGCAACCTAAGACAGGGGATGAACACTGAAGCTTTCTTT; CDR3 protein: CASNLRQGMNTEAFF
clone size: -; V gene: TRBV11-2; J gene: TRBJ1-2; D gene: TRBD1; CDR3 DNA: TGTGCCAGCAGCTTAGGTTCAGGGGGGTATGATGGCTACACCTTC; CDR3 protein: CASSLGSGGYDGYTF
clone size: -; V gene: TRBV19; J gene: TRBJ2-5; D gene: -; CDR3 DNA: TGTGCCAGTAGTATAACCCTGGGAGGCGGGAAAGAGACCCAGTACTTC; CDR3 protein: CASSITLGGGKETQYF
clone size: -; V gene: TRBV5-1; J gene: TRBJ1-5; D gene: -; CDR3 DNA: TGCGCCAGCAGCTTTCTGGGTGGGAGCAATCAGCCCCAGCATTTT; CDR3 protein: CASSFLGGSNQPQHF
clone size: -; V gene: TRBV2; J gene: TRBJ1-2; D gene: -; CDR3 DNA: TGTGCCAGCAAGCAATGGGGATCTAACTATGGCTACACCTTC; CDR3 protein: CASKQWGSNYGYTF
clone size: -; V gene: TRBV10-3; J gene: TRBJ2-5; D gene: TRBD2; CDR3 DNA: TGTGCCATCAGTGAGGGGACTAGTATCCAAGAGACCCAGTACTTC; CDR3 protein: CAISEGTSIQETQYF
clone size: -; V gene: TRBV30; J gene: TRBJ2-2; D gene: -; CDR3 DNA: TGTGCCTGGAATCTCTGGGTTGAAGACACCGGGGAGCTGTTTTTT; CDR3 protein: CAWNLWVEDTGELFF
clone size: -; V gene: TRBV7-2; J gene: TRBJ2-1; D gene: -; CDR3 DNA: TGTGCCAGCAGCTCTTTTAGCAAGGCCAGTCGGGGCTATTTCTTC; CDR3 protein: CASSSFSKASRGYFF
clone size: -; V gene: TRBV11-2; J gene: TRBJ2-7; D gene: -; CDR3 DNA: TGTGCCAGCAGCCAAGGAGGGAAGGTCGAGCAGTACTTC; CDR3 protein: CASSQGGKVEQYF